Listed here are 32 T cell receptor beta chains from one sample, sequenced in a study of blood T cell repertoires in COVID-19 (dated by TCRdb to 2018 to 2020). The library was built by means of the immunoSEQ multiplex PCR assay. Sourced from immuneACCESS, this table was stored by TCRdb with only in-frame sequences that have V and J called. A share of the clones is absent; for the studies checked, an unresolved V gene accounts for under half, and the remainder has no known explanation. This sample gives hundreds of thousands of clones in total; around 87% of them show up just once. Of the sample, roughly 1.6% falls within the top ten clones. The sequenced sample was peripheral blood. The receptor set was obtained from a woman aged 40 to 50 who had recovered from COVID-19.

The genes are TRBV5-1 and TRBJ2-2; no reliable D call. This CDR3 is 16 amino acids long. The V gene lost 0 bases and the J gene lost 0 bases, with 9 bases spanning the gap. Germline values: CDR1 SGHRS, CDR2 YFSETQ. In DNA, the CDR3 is TGCGCCAGCAGCTTGGTGGCGGCCTCGAACACCGGGGAGCTGTTTTTT. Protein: CASSLVAASNTGELFF.

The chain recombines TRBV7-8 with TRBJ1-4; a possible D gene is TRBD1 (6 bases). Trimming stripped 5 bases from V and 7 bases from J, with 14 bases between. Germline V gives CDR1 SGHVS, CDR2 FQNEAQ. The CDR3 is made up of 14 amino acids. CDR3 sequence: CASSRGQTVEKLFF. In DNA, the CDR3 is TGTGCCAGCAGCCGAGGACAGACGGTTGAAAAACTGTTTTTT.

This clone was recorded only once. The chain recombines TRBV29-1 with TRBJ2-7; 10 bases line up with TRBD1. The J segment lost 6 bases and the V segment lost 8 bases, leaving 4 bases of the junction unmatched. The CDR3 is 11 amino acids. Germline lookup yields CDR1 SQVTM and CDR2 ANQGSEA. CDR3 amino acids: CSLRQGAEQYF. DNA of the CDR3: TGCAGCCTAAGACAGGGGGCCGAGCAGTACTTC.

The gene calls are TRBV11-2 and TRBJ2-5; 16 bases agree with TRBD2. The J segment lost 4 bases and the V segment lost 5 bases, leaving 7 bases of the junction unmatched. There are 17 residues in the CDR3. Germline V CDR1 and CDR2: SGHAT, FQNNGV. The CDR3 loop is CASSAGTSGGAGETQYF. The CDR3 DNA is TGTGCCAGCAGCGCCGGGACTAGCGGGGGGGCAGGAGAGACCCAGTACTTC.

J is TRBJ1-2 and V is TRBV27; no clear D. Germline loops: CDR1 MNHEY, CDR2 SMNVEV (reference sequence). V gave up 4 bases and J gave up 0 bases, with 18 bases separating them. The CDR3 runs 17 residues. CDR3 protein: CASSSTGKGYSNYGYTF. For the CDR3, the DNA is TGTGCCAGCAGTTCCACGGGAAAGGGTTATTCTAACTATGGCTACACCTTC.

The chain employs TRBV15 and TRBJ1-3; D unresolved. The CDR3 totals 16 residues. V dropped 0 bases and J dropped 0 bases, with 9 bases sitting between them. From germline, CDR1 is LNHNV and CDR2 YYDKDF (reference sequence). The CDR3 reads CATSREAMSSGNTIYF. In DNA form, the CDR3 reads TGTGCCACCAGCAGAGAAGCGATGAGCTCTGGAAACACCATATATTTT. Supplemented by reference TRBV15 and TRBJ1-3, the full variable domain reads DAMVIQNPRYQVTQFGKPVTLSCSQTLNHNVMYWYQQKSSQAPKLLFHYYDKDFNNEADTPDNFQSRRPNTSFCFLDIRSPGLGDTAMYLCATSREAMSSGNTIYFGEGSWLTVV.

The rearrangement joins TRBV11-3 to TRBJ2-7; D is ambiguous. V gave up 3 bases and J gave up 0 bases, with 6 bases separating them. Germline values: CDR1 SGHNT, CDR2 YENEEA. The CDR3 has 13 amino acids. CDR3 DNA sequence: TGTGCCAGCAGCTTTCAGGTCTCCTACGAGCAGTACTTC. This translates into CASSFQVSYEQYF.

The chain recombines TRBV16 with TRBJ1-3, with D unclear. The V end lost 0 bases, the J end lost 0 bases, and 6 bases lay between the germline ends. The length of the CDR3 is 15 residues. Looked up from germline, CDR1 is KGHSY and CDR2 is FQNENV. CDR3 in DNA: TGTGCCAGCAGCCAATCTACCTACTCTGGAAACACCATATATTTT. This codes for CASSQSTYSGNTIYF.

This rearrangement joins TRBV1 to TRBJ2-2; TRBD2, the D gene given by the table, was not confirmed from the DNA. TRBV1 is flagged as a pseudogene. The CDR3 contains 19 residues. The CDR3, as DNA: TGCACCAGCAGCCAAGTAGCGGGTAGCGGGGGCCCGAACACCGGGGAGCTGTTTTTT. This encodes CTSSQVAGSGGPNTGELFF.

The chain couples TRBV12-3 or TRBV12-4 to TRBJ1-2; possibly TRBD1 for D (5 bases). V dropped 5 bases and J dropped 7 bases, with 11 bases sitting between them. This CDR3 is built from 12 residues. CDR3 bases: TGTGCCAGCAGTACGGTGGGGCTTGGCTACACCTTC. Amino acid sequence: CASSTVGLGYTF.

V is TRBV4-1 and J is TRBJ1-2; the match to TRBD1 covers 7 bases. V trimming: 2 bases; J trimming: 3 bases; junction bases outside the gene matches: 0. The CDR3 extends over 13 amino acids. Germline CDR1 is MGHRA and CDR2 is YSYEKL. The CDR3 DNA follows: TGCGCCAGCAGCCAACAGGGGGACTATGGCTACACCTTC. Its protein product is CASSQQGDYGYTF.

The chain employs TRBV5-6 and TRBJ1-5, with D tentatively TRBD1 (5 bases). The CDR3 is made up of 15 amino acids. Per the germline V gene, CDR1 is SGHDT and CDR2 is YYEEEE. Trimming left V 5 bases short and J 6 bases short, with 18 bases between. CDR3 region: CASSKEQGLTQPQHF. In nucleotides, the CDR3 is TGTGCCAGCAGTAAAGAGCAGGGTCTTACTCAGCCCCAGCATTTT.

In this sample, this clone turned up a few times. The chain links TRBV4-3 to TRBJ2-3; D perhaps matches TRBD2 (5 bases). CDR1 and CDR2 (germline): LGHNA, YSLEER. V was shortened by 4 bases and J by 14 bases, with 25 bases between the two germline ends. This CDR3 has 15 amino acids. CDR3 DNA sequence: TGCGCCAGCAGCCCGGGGTGGGGAGCTGCTCCCGCGCCGTATTTT. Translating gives CASSPGWGAAPAPYF.

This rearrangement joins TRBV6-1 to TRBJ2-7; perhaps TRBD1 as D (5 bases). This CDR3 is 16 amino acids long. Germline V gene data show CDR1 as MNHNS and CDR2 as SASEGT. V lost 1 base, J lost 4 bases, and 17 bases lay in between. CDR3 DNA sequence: TGTGCCAGCAGTGAAGGTATCCGGGTAGGGGATTACGAGCAGTACTTC. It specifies CASSEGIRVGDYEQYF.

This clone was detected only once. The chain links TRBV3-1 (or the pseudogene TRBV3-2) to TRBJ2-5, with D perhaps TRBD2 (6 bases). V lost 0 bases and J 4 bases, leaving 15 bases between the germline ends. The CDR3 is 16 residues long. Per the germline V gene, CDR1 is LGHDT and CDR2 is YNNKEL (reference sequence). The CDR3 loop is CASSQDPGAGGETQYF. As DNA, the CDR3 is TGTGCCAGCAGCCAAGATCCCGGGGCCGGGGGAGAGACCCAGTACTTC.

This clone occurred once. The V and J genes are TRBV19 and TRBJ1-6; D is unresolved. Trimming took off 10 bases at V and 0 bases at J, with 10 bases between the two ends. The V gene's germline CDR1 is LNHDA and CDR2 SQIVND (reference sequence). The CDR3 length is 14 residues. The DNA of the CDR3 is TGTGCCACCGCGCTAAGCTCCTATAATTCACCCCTCCACTTT. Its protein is CATALSSYNSPLHF.

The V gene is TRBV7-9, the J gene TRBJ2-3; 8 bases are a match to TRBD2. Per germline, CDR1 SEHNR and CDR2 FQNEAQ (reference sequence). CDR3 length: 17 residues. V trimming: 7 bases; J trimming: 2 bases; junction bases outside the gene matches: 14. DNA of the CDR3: TGTGCCAGCATCCAACGGTCTAGCGGGTTACACACAGATACGCAGTATTTT. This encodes CASIQRSSGLHTDTQYF. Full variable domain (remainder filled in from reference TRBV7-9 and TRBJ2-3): DTGVSQNPRHKITKRGQNVTFRCDPISEHNRLYWYRQTLGQGPEFLTYFQNEAQLEKSRLLSDRFSAERPKGSFSTLEIQRTEQGDSAMYLCASIQRSSGLHTDTQYFGPGTRLTVL.

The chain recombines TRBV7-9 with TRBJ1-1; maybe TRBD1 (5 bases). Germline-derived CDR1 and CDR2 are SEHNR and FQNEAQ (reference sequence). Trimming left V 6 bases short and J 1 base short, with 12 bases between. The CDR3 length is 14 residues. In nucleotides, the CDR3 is TGTGCCAGCAGACCCGACAGCCAGAACACTGAAGCTTTCTTT. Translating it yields CASRPDSQNTEAFF.

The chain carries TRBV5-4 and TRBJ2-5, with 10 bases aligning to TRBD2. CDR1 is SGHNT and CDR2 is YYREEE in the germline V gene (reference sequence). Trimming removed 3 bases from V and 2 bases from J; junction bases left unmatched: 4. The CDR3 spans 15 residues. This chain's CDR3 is CASSSGLAYQETQYF. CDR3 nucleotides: TGTGCCAGCAGCTCGGGACTAGCGTATCAAGAGACCCAGTACTTC.

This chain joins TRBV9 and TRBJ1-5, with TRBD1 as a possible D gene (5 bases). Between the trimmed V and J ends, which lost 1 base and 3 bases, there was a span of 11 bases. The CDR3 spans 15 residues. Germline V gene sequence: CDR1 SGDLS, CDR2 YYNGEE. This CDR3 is CASSVWGYPNQPQHF. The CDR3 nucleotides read TGTGCCAGCAGCGTATGGGGCTATCCCAATCAGCCCCAGCATTTT.

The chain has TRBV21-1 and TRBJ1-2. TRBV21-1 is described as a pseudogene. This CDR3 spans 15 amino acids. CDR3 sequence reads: CASSPTGVKDYGYTF. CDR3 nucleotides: TGTGCCAGCAGCCCGACCGGGGTCAAGGACTATGGCTACACCTTC.

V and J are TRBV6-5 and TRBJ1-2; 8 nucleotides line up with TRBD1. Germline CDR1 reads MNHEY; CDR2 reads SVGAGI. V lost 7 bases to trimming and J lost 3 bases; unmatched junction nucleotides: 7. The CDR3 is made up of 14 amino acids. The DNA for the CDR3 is TGTGCCAGCACCCCAGGGGGCACCGACTATGGCTACACCTTC. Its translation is CASTPGGTDYGYTF.

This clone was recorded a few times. The CDR3, as DNA: TGTGCCAGCACCTTTCCGGGGAGAAATGAGCAGTTCTTC. The encoded protein is CASTFPGRNEQFF. The V and J genes are TRBV6-5 and TRBJ2-1, with D perhaps matching TRBD2 (5 bases). V lost 7 bases and J lost 7, with 14 bases in between. Germline assignment: CDR1 MNHEY and CDR2 SVGAGI. The CDR3 is 13 amino acids.

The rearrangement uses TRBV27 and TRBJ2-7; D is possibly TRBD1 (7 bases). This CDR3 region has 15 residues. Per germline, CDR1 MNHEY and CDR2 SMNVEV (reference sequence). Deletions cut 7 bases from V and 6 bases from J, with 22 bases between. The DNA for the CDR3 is TGTGCCAGCACCACCGGCGGGGCAGGGGGGATCGAGCAGTACTTC. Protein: CASTTGGAGGIEQYF.

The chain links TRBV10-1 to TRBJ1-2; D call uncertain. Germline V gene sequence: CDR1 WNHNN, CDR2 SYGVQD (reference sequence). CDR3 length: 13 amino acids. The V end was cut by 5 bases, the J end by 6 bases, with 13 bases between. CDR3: CASSNTLVDGYTF. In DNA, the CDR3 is TGCGCCAGCAGTAACACCCTCGTCGATGGCTACACCTTC.

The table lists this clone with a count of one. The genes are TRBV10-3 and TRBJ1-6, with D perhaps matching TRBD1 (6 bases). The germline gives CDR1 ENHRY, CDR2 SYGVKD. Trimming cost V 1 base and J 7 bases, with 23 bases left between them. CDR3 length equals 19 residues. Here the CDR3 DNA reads TGTGCCATCAGTGAGTTGGCCCGCGGCAGGGAGGGGGAAAATTCACCCCTCCACTTT. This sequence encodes CAISELARGREGENSPLHF.

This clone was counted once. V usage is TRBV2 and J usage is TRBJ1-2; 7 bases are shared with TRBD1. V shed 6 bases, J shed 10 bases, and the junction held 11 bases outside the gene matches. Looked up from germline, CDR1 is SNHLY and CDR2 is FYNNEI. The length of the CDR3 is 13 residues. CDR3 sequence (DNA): TGTGCCAGCAGGGGAGAGGGGGCAGCAGTCTACACCTTC. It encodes CASRGEGAAVYTF.

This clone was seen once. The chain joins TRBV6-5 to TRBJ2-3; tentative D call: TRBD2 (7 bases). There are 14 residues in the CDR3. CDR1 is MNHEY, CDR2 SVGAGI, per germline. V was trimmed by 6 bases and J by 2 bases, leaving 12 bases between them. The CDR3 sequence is CASRKGGTTDTQYF. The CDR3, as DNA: TGTGCCAGCAGGAAGGGGGGGACCACAGATACGCAGTATTTT.

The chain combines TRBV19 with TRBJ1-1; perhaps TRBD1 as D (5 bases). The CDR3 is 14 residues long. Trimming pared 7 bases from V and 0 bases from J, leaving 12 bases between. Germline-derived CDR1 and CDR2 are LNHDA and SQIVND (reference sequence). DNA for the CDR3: TGTGCCAGTAAGGCAGGGCTGGTGAACACTGAAGCTTTCTTT. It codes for CASKAGLVNTEAFF.

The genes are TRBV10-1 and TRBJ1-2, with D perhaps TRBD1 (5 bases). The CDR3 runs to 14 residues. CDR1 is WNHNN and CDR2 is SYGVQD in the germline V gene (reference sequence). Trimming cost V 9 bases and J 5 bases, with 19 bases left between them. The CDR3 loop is CASPRWGPSYGYTF. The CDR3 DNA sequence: TGCGCCAGTCCCCGATGGGGCCCCTCTTATGGCTACACCTTC.

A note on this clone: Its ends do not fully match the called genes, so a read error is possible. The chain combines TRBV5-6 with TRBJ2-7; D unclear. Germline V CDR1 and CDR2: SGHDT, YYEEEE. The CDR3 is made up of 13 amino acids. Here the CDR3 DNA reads TGTGCCAGCAGTTTGGATTACTCCTACGAGCAGTACTTC. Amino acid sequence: CASSLDYSYEQYF.

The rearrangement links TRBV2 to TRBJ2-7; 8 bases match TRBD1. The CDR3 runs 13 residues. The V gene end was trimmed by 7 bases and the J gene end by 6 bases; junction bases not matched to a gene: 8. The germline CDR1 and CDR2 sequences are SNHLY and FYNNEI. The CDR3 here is CASTLDRVAEQYF. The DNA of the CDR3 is TGTGCCAGCACCCTGGACAGGGTCGCCGAGCAGTACTTC.